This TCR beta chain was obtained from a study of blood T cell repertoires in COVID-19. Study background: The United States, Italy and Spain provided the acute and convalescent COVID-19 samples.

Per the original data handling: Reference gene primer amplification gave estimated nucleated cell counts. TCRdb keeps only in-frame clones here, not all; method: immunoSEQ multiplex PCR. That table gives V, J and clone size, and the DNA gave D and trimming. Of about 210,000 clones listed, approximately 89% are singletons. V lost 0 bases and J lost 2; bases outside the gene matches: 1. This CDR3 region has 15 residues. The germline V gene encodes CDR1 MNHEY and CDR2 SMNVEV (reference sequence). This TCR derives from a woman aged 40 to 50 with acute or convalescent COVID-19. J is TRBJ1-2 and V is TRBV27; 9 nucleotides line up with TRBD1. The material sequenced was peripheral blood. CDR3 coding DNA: TGTGCCAGCAGTTTATCGGACAGGGGCAACTATGGCTACACCTTC. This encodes CASSLSDRGNYGYTF.